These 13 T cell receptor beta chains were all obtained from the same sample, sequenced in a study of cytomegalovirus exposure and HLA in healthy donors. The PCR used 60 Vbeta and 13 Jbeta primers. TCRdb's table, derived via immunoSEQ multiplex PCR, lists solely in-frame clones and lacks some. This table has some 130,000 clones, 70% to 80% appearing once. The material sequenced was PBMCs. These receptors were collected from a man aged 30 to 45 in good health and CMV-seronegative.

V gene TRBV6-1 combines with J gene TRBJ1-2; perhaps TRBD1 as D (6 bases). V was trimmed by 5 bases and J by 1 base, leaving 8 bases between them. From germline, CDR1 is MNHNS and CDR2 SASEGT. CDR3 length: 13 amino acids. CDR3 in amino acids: CASSRTDNYGYTF. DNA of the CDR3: TGTGCCAGCAGTCGGACAGATAACTATGGCTACACCTTC.

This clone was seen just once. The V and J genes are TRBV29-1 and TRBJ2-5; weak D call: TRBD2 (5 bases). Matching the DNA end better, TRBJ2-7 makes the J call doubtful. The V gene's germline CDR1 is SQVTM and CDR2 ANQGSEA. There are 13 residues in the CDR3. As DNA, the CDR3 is TGCAGCGTTGCCCGCCCCGGGGTCTACGAGCAGTACTTC. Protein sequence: CSVARPGVYEQYF.

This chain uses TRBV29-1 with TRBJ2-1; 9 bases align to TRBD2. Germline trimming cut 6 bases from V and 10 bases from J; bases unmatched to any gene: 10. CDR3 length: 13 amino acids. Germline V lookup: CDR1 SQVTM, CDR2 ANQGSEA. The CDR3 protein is CSVPGSSGDEQFF. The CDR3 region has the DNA TGCAGCGTGCCGGGCTCTAGCGGGGACGAGCAGTTCTTC.

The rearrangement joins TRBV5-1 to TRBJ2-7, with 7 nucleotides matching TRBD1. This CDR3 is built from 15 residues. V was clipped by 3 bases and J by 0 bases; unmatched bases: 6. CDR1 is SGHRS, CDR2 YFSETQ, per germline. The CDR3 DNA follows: TGCGCCAGCAGCTCCGGGACAGACAACTCCTACGAGCAGTACTTC. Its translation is CASSSGTDNSYEQYF. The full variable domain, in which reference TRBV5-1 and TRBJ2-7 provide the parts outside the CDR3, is KAGVTQTPRYLIKTRGQQVTLSCSPISGHRSVSWYQQTPGQGLQFLFEYFSETQRNKGNFPGRFSGRQFSNSRSEMNVSTLELGDSALYLCASSSGTDNSYEQYFGPGTRLTVT.

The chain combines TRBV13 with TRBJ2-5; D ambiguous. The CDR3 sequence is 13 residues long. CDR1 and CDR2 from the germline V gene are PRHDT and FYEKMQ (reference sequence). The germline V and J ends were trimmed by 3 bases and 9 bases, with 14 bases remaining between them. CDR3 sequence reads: CASSFGERRPQYF. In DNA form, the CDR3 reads TGTGCCAGCAGCTTCGGAGAAAGGAGACCCCAGTACTTC.

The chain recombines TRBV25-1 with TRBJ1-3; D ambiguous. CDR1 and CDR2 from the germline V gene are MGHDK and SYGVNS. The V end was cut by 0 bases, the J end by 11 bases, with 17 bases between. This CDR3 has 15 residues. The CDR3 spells CASSEYLGEKMAIYF. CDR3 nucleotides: TGTGCCAGCAGTGAATATCTCGGGGAGAAGATGGCCATATATTTT.

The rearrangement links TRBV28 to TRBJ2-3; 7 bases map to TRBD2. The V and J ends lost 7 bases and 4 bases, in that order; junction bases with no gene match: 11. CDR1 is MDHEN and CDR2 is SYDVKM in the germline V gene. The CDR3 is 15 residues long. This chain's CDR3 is CASNALAAAPDTQYF. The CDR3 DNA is TGTGCCAGCAATGCTCTAGCGGCCGCCCCAGATACGCAGTATTTT.

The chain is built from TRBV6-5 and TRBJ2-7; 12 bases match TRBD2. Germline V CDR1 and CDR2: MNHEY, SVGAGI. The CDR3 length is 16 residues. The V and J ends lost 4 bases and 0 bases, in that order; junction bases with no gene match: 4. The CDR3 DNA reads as TGTGCCAGCAGTTCAGGACTAGCGGGGTTCTCCTACGAGCAGTACTTC. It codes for CASSSGLAGFSYEQYF.

CDR3 sequence reads: CASSSRQAKNIQYF. The CDR3 region has the DNA TGTGCCAGCAGCTCCAGACAGGCTAAAAACATTCAGTACTTC. The rearrangement joins TRBV7-2 to TRBJ2-4; D possibly corresponds to TRBD1 (6 bases). Germline values: CDR1 SGHTA, CDR2 FQGNSA. This CDR3 comprises 14 residues. V lost 4 bases and J 4 bases, leaving 11 bases between the germline ends.

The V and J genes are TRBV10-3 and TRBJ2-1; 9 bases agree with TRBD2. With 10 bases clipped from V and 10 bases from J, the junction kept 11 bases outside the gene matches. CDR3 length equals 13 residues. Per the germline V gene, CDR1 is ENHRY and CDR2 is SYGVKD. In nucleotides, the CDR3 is TGTGCCAGCGGGACTAGCACTACGGGGGAGCAGTTCTTC. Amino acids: CASGTSTTGEQFF.

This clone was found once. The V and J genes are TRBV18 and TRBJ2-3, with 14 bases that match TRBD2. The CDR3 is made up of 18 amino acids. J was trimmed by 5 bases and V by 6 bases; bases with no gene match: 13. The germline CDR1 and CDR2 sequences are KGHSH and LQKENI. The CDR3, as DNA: TGTGCCAGCTCGCCCCGACTAGCGGGAGGGCCCGGCGGAGATACGCAGTATTTT. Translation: CASSPRLAGGPGGDTQYF.

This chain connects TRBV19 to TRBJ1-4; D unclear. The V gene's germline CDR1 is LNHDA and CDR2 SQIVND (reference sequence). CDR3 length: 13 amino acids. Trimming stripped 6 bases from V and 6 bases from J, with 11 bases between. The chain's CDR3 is CASRFPVDEKLFF. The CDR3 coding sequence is TGTGCCAGTAGGTTCCCAGTGGATGAAAAACTGTTTTTT.

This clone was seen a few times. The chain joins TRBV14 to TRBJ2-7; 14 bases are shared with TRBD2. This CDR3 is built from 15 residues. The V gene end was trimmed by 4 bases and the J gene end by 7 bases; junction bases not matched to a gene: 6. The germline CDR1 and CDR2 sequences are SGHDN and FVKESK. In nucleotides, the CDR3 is TGTGCCAGCAGCCCCGGGACTAGCGGGAGAGCGGAGCAGTACTTC. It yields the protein CASSPGTSGRAEQYF.